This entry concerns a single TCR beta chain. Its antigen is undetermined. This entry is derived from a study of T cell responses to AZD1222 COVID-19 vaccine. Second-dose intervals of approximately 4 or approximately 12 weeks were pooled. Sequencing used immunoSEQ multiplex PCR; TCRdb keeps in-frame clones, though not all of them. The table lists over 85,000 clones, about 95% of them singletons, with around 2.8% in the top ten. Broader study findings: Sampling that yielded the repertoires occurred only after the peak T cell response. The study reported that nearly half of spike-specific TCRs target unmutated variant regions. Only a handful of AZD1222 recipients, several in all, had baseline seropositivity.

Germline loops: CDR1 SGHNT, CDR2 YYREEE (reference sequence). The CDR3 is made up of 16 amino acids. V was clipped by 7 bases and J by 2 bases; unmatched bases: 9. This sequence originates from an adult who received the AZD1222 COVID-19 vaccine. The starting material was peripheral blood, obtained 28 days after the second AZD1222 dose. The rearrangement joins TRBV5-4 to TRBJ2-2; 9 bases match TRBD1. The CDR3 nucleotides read TGTGCCAGCCGGCAAGGGACAGGGAGAAACACCGGGGAGCTGTTTTTT. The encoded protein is CASRQGTGRNTGELFF.